This TCR beta chain is drawn from a study of T cell changes during pregnancy in multiple sclerosis. This CDR3 has 12 amino acids. V was shortened by 2 bases and J by 1 base, with 5 bases between the two germline ends. Germline-derived CDR1 and CDR2 are SQVTM and ANQGSEA. This clone turned up a few times. Produced via immunoSEQ multiplex PCR; TCRdb's table is partial and in-frame only. The repertoire includes roughly 80,000 clones, about 91% of them detected once, and approximately 2.5% sits in the top ten. The material was peripheral blood, obtained before pregnancy. The rearrangement uses TRBV29-1 and TRBJ1-1; D is uncertain. This TCR came from a female donor with multiple sclerosis, enrolled in a pregnancy study. The CDR3 is CSVEPGNTEAFF. CDR3 nucleotide sequence: TGCAGCGTTGAACCAGGGAACACTGAAGCTTTCTTT.